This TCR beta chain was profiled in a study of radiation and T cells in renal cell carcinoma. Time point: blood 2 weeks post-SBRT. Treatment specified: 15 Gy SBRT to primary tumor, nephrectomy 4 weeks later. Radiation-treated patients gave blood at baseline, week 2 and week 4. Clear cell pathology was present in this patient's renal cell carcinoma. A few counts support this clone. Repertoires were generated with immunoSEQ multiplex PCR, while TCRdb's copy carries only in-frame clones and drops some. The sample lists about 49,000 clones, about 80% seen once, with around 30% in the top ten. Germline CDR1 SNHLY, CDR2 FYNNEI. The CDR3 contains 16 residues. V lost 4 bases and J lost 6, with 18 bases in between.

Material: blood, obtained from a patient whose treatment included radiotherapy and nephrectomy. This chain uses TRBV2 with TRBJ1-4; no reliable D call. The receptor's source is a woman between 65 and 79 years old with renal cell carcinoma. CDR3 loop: CASSGPLWRTHEKLFF. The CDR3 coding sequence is TGTGCCAGCAGTGGCCCCCTGTGGCGGACGCATGAAAAACTGTTTTTT.